This passage covers 7 T cell receptor beta chains from one sample sequenced in a study of blood T cell repertoires in COVID-19. Some clones are missing from TCRdb's copy, which holds only in-frame ones; the method was immunoSEQ multiplex PCR. In the table there are about 110,000 clones, about two thirds of which are singletons. Sequenced sample: peripheral blood. These receptors came from a woman in her thirties or forties with acute or convalescent COVID-19.

V gene TRBV7-6 combines with J gene TRBJ1-3; D gene ambiguous. V lost 4 bases, J lost 2 bases, and 6 bases lay in between. This CDR3 contains 13 residues. Germline values: CDR1 SGHVS, CDR2 FNYEAQ. Here the CDR3 DNA reads TGTGCCAGCAGCTCCACAGCTGGAAACACCATATATTTT. It codes for CASSSTAGNTIYF.

The table lists this clone with many counts. The V gene is TRBV7-6, the J gene TRBJ1-3; maybe TRBD1 (5 bases). The CDR3 contains 15 residues. V lost 1 base, J lost 1 base, and 8 bases lay in between. Germline V gives CDR1 SGHVS, CDR2 FNYEAQ. This chain's CDR3 is CASSLGDSSGNTIYF. For the CDR3, the DNA is TGTGCCAGCAGCTTAGGGGACTCATCTGGAAACACCATATATTTT.

The chain combines TRBV19 with TRBJ2-1; a possible D gene is TRBD1 (5 bases). The germline V and J ends were trimmed by 7 bases and 3 bases, with 16 bases remaining between them. The CDR3 extends over 15 amino acids. Germline CDR1 LNHDA, CDR2 SQIVND (reference sequence). CDR3 sequence: CASTPWWGDYNEQFF. The DNA of the CDR3 is TGTGCCAGTACCCCATGGTGGGGCGACTACAATGAGCAGTTCTTC.

CDR3 protein: CASTPGGGGNEQFF. DNA of the CDR3: TGTGCCAGCACCCCTGGGGGGGGTGGCAATGAGCAGTTCTTC. This chain connects TRBV5-5 to TRBJ2-1; 7 bases match TRBD2. CDR1 and CDR2 (germline): SGHKS, YYEKEE (reference sequence). The J segment lost 6 bases and the V segment lost 6 bases, leaving 9 bases of the junction unmatched. CDR3 size: 14 residues.

The table lists this clone with many counts. This sequence joins TRBV4-3 and TRBJ2-1; 7 bases are shared with TRBD2. Germline CDR1 and CDR2: LGHNA and YSLEER. CDR3 length equals 15 residues. The junction had 3 bases not matched to a gene; V was cut back by 1 base and J by 3 bases. CDR3 residues: CASSQGLAVYNEQFF. In nucleotides, the CDR3 is TGCGCCAGCAGCCAAGGGCTAGCGGTCTACAATGAGCAGTTCTTC.

The V call is TRBV9, the J call TRBJ2-3; 10 bases agree with TRBD2. The CDR3 has 14 residues. J gave up 6 bases and V 4 bases, and 5 bases lay outside the gene matches. Germline V CDR1 and CDR2: SGDLS, YYNGEE. The CDR3 is CASSNLAGVDTQYF. Written as DNA, the CDR3 is TGTGCCAGCAGCAATCTAGCGGGGGTCGATACGCAGTATTTT.

This clone was recorded only once. The CDR3 DNA is TGTGCCACCAGCCAGACAGGGAAGAATCAGCCCCAGCATTTT. This encodes CATSQTGKNQPQHF. The rearrangement uses TRBV24-1 and TRBJ1-5; 7 positions agree with TRBD1. The V and J ends lost 7 bases and 4 bases, in that order; junction bases with no gene match: 6. This CDR3 region has 14 residues. The germline CDR1 and CDR2 sequences are KGHDR and SFDVKD.